A selection of T cell receptor beta chains follows, all from one sample in a study of T cells in Graves' hyperthyroidism and ophthalmopathy. MiXCR, applied by TCRdb to the multiplex PCR reads, yields one record per CDR3 protein. Found here are roughly 380,000 distinct CDR3 sequences, about 15% of them singletons; the top ten hold approximately 11%. Sequenced sample: blood. These receptors all stem from an older woman with Graves' hyperthyroidism. The CDR3 runs from the conserved cysteine through the conserved F or W. Each record gives: V gene, J gene, CDR3 protein.

v_gene: TRBV11-2; j_gene: TRBJ2-7; CDR3aa: CASSLALAGEGEQYF
v_gene: TRBV9; j_gene: TRBJ1-1; CDR3aa: CASSVTGTMNTEAFF
v_gene: TRBV7-2; j_gene: TRBJ2-1; CDR3aa: CASTLSPEGYNEQFF
v_gene: TRBV29-1; j_gene: TRBJ2-2; CDR3aa: CSVLSGRLGDLELFF
v_gene: TRBV7-3; j_gene: TRBJ1-2; CDR3aa: CASSLTPRERNGYTF
v_gene: TRBV11-3; j_gene: TRBJ2-2; CDR3aa: CASSLDRDGELFF
v_gene: TRBV4-1; j_gene: TRBJ1-1; CDR3aa: CASSQQGLTEAFF
v_gene: TRBV2; j_gene: TRBJ2-3; CDR3aa: CASGTGRADTQYF
v_gene: TRBV5-6; j_gene: TRBJ2-7; CDR3aa: CASSGGTSAWKEQYF
v_gene: TRBV30; j_gene: TRBJ2-3; CDR3aa: CASTSGSADTQYF
v_gene: TRBV24-1; j_gene: TRBJ1-5; CDR3aa: CATSGGTLGNQPQHF
v_gene: TRBV5-8; j_gene: TRBJ1-2; CDR3aa: CASSLRGHGYTF
v_gene: TRBV7-2; j_gene: TRBJ1-1; CDR3aa: CASTLRHLNTEAFF
v_gene: TRBV12-3/TRBV12-4; j_gene: TRBJ1-4; CDR3aa: CASSLSWTTLEKLFF
v_gene: TRBV11-2; j_gene: TRBJ2-1; CDR3aa: CASTPRGAGQVRSFDEQFF
v_gene: TRBV20-1; j_gene: TRBJ1-5; CDR3aa: CSARAGQGAQPQHF
v_gene: TRBV7-9; j_gene: TRBJ1-1; CDR3aa: CASSPRRRALNTEAFF
v_gene: TRBV10-3; j_gene: TRBJ2-7; CDR3aa: CAISETATYEQYF
v_gene: TRBV6-5; j_gene: TRBJ2-7; CDR3aa: CASSYSRAGGLNEQYF
v_gene: TRBV6-1; j_gene: TRBJ2-7; CDR3aa: CASRLDGTSYEQYF
v_gene: TRBV11-3; j_gene: TRBJ2-4; CDR3aa: CASSLMVPGGASKNIQYF
v_gene: TRBV13; j_gene: TRBJ1-6; CDR3aa: CASSLLAGEWNSPLHF
v_gene: TRBV29-1; j_gene: TRBJ2-5; CDR3aa: CSVAYSGRVGETQYF
v_gene: TRBV7-3; j_gene: TRBJ2-7; CDR3aa: CASRLGPAGSPYEQYF
v_gene: TRBV18; j_gene: TRBJ1-6; CDR3aa: CASSTRTQGDNSPLHF
v_gene: TRBV28; j_gene: TRBJ1-2; CDR3aa: CASSFPGGGYTF
v_gene: TRBV6-2/TRBV6-3; j_gene: TRBJ1-4; CDR3aa: CASSYSGREKLFF
v_gene: TRBV5-1; j_gene: TRBJ1-1; CDR3aa: CASSQTQGANTEAFF
v_gene: TRBV20-1; j_gene: TRBJ2-3; CDR3aa: CSAREGLWPATDTQYF
v_gene: TRBV2; j_gene: TRBJ2-7; CDR3aa: CASSRQGSSYEQYF
v_gene: TRBV20-1; j_gene: TRBJ1-5; CDR3aa: CSARQGRGNQPQHF
v_gene: TRBV20-1; j_gene: TRBJ2-5; CDR3aa: CSAPLGGARLLEETQYF
v_gene: TRBV5-5; j_gene: TRBJ1-1; CDR3aa: CASSLGEGPVTEAFF
v_gene: TRBV13; j_gene: TRBJ2-7; CDR3aa: CASSIRTSAYEQYF
v_gene: TRBV9; j_gene: TRBJ2-2; CDR3aa: CASGGGTSIGTGELFF
v_gene: TRBV29-1; j_gene: TRBJ1-2; CDR3aa: CSVTGSRLYGYTF
v_gene: TRBV27; j_gene: TRBJ2-1; CDR3aa: CASRTGTGAPIYSYNEQFF
v_gene: TRBV7-9; j_gene: TRBJ2-5; CDR3aa: CASSPGGARETQYF
v_gene: TRBV28; j_gene: TRBJ1-2; CDR3aa: CASSMRGPYYGYTF
v_gene: TRBV18; j_gene: TRBJ2-7; CDR3aa: CASSGLRYFSYEQYF
v_gene: TRBV18; j_gene: TRBJ2-5; CDR3aa: CASSPPATQETQYF
v_gene: TRBV3-1; j_gene: TRBJ1-6; CDR3aa: CASSQDPGVAPLHF